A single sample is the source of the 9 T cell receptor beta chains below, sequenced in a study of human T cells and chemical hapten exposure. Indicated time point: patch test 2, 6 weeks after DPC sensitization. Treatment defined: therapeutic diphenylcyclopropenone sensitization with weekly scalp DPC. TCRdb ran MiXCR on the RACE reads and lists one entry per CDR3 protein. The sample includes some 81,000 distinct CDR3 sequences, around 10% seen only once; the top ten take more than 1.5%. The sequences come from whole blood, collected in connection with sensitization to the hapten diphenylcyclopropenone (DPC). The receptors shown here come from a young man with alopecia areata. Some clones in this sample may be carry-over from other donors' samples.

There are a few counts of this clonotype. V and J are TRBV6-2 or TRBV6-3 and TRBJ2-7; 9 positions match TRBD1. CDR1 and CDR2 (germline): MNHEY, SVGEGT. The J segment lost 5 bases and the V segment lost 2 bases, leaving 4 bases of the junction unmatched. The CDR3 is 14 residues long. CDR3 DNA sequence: TGTGCCAGCAGTTACCGACAGGGGGGCCACGAGCAGTACTTC. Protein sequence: CASSYRQGGHEQYF.

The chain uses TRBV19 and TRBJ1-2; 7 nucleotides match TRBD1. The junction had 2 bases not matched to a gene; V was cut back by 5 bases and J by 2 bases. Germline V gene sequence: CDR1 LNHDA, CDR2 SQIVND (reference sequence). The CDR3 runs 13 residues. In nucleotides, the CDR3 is TGTGCCAGTAGTGGGACAGTAAACTATGGCTACACCTTC. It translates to CASSGTVNYGYTF.

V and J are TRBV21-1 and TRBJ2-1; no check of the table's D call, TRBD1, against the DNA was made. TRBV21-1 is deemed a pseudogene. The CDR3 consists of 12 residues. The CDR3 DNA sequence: TGTGCCAGAGACAGGGGAGGGGGTGAGCAGTTCTTC. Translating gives CARDRGGGEQFF.

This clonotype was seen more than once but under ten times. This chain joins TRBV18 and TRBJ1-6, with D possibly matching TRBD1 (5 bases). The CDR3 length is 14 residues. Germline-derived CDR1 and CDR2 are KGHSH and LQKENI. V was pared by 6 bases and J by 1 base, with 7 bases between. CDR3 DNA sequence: TGTGCCAGCTCCAGGGAATCCTATAATTCACCCCTCCACTTT. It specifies CASSRESYNSPLHF.

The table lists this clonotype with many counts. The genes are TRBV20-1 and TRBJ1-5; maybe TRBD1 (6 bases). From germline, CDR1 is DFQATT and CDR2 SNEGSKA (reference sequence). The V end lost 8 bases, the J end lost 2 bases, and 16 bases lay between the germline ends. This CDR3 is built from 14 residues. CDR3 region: CSTRKGGGNQPQHF. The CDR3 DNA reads TGCAGTACCCGAAAGGGGGGAGGCAATCAGCCCCAGCATTTT.

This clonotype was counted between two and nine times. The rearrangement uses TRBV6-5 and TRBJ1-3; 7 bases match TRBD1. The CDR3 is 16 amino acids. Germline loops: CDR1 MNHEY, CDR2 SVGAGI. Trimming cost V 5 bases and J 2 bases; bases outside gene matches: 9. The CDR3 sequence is CASSRRGQRPGNTIYF. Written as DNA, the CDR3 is TGTGCCAGCAGTCGGAGGGGGCAACGGCCTGGAAACACCATATATTTT.

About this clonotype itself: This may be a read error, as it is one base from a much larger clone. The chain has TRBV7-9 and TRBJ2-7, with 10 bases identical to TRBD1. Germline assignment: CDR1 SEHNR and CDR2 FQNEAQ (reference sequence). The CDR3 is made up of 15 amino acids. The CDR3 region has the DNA TGTGCCGGCAGCCTCGGACAGGGGGGTTTCTACGAGCAGTACGTC. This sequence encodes CAGSLGQGGFYEQYV.

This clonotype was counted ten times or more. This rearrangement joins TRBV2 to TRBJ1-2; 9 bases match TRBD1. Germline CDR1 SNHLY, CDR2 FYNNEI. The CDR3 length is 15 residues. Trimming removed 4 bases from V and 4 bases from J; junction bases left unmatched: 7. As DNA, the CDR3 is TGTGCCAGCAGTGTACAGGGGGCGGCCCTCTATGGCTACACCTTC. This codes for CASSVQGAALYGYTF.

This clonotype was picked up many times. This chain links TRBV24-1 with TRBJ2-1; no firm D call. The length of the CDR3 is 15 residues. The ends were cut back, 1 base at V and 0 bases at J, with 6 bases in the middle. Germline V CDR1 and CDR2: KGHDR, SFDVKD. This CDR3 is CATSDLKSSYNEQFF. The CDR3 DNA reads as TGTGCCACCAGTGATTTAAAGAGCTCCTACAATGAGCAGTTCTTC.